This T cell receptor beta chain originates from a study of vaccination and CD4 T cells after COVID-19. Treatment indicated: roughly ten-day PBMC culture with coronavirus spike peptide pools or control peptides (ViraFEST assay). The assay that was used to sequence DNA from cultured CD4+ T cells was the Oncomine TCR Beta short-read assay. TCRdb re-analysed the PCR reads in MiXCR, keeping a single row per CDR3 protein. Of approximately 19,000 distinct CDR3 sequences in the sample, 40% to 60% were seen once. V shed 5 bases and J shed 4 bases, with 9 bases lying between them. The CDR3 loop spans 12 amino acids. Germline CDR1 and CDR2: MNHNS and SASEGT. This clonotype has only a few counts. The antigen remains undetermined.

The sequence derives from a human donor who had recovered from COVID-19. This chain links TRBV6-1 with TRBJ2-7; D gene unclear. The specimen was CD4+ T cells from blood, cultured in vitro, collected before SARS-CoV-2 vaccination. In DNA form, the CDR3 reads TGTGCCAGCAGTCGTAACCAGTACGAGCAGTACTTC. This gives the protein CASSRNQYEQYF.